This T cell receptor beta chain was found in a study of T cell responses to AZD1222 COVID-19 vaccine (dated by TCRdb to the early 2020s). For context, the study as a whole: Because spike-specific TCR depth and breadth did not differ between the two schedules, AZD1222 recipients who got a second dose at roughly 4 weeks were pooled with those who got a second dose at roughly 12 weeks. Trial participants were enrolled by age into subgroups of 18-55, 56-69 and 70-plus years, and around 150, 28 and 57 TCR-sequenced participants, respectively, were included in these subgroups. A total of under 250 trial participants underwent TCR sequencing, of whom 200 to 220 had received two doses of AZD1222 and 26 had received two doses of the MenACWY control vaccine.

The paper as a whole reports these results and caveats: The whole spike protein was spanned by vaccine-associated CD4 TCRs, and dominant responses were seen in regions 160-218 and 743-854. After two AZD1222 doses, spike-specific TCR breadth and depth were significantly higher than at day 0 and than in MenACWY recipients. No day 14 peak-response samples were available, so repertoires were characterized only after the peak T cell response. Nearly half of unique spike-specific TCRs reportedly recognized epitopes outside regions mutated in the B.1.351 and B.1.1.7 variants. Conclusions about previously exposed vaccinees were limited because only six AZD1222 recipients were SARS-CoV-2 seropositive at baseline. Participants were mostly white British and included more females than males, and it was suggested by the authors that clonal diversity may have been underestimated. The 56-69-year group was small, and its depth increase did not reach significance, likely because of low power.

Trimming accounts for 1 base at V and 6 bases at J, while the number of junction bases matched to no gene is 9. The CDR3, from cysteine to phenylalanine, totals 18 residues. Of the read, only the CDR3 DNA is kept; its 54 bases are in frame from base 1. For CDR1 and CDR2, the germline V gene lists MGHRA and YSYEKL. This sample's time point label indicates: baseline before first vaccination. Samples from vaccinated people were obtained from the UK trials COV001 and COV002, which included a single-blind randomized controlled phase 2/3 trial of AZD1222 (ChAdOx1 nCoV-19) in healthy adults. Trial participant PBMC samples were collected at day 0 and day 28 after the second dose for TCRbeta chain sequencing. The CDR3 regions of human TCRbeta chains were analyzed by immunosequencing. Processing in the source paper ran as follows. Repertoire TCRs were matched against a reference library of SARS-CoV-2-specific TCRs generated with the MIRA antigen-specificity platform. Breadth meant the fraction of unique TCRs that were SARS-CoV-2-associated, whereas depth meant the fraction of total T cells that were SARS-CoV-2-associated. Using the MIRA data, each spike-specific TCR was assigned both to the spike region to which the TCR was reactive and to a CD4 or CD8 class. Log10-transformed breadth and depth values were compared by one-way ANOVA with Sidak's multiple comparisons tests. Sourced from immuneACCESS, this table was stored by TCRdb with only in-frame sequences that have V and J called. A share of the clones is absent; for the studies checked, an unresolved V gene accounts for under half, and the remainder has no known explanation. From that table come the V and J calls and clone size; the DNA was used to work out D and trimming. This sample gives 110,000 to 150,000 clones in total; roughly 93% of them show up just once. The biggest ten clones account for roughly 5% of the sample.

On this clone itself: No cognate antigen has been identified for it. Base-call qualities are not available, and no considerably larger clone is one nucleotide away.

The rearranged chain carries TRBV4-1 and TRBJ2-2, and 12 junctional nucleotides match TRBD2. The input for sequencing was peripheral blood, taken on day 0 of AZD1222 vaccination. The sequence came from an adult in good health. Here the CDR3 is given as CASSQGRRLAGVAGELFF. The base sequence is TGCGCCAGCAGCCAAGGGCGGCGACTAGCGGGAGTAGCCGGGGAGCTGTTTTTT.